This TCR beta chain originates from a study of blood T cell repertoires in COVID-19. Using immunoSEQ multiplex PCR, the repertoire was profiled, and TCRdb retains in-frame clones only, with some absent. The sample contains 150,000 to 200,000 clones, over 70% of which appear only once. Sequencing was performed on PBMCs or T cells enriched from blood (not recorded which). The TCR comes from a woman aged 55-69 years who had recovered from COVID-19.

The CDR3 DNA reads as TGTGCCAGTACGCAAGAGTGGACTGAAGCTTTCTTT. Translation: CASTQEWTEAFF. This chain joins TRBV2 and TRBJ1-1; D remains unclear. Germline V gene data show CDR1 as SNHLY and CDR2 as FYNNEI. Trimming shortened V by 9 bases and J by 5 bases, and 13 bases separated the two germline ends. The CDR3 has 12 amino acids.